This TCR beta chain was profiled in a study of cytomegalovirus exposure and HLA in healthy donors. Donors sampled were nominally healthy, though unrecorded immune exposures were likely. The study, taken as a whole, reports: Highest at DRB1 and lowest at HLA-C, TCR association rates differed among HLA loci in a later analysis.

CDR3 size: 17 residues. A remark on this clone: Its cognate antigen is unknown.

Primers: 60 Vbeta forward and 13 Jbeta reverse. Here immunoSEQ multiplex PCR was the method, and the copy in TCRdb shows in-frame clones only, minus some. Of some 99,000 clones detected, 76% appear once; the ten largest clones hold over 7%. The sample taken for sequencing was PBMCs. This chain links TRBV12-2 with TRBJ2-1; the DNA was not used to check the table's D call, TRBD2. TRBV12-2 is annotated as a pseudogene. This sequence originates from a woman between 45 and 60 years old in good health and CMV-seropositive. CDR3 sequence (DNA): TGTGCAAGTCGCTTAGTCGTAGAGACTAGCGGGAGGGCCTTGCAGTTCTTC. It specifies CASRLVVETSGRALQFF.